These T cell receptor beta chains were read from a single sample in a study of blood T cell repertoires in COVID-19. Data came from immunoSEQ multiplex PCR; TCRdb stores just in-frame clones and leaves some out. The data show about 250,000 clones, around 88% seen once. The source material was peripheral blood. These receptors were obtained from a man older than 75 with acute or convalescent COVID-19. Each CDR3 is given with its conserved first and last residue.

>TRBJ2-5|TRBV5-1
CASSTIPGQGSETQYF
>TRBJ2-3|TRBV7-8
CASSPRTSRNTDTQYF
>TRBJ2-1|TRBV7-2
CASTFPTEIGQFF
>TRBJ2-5|TRBV7-9
CASSLGRGSEETQYF
>TRBJ2-7|TRBV18
CASSPDRVGYEQYF
>TRBJ2-5|TRBV2
CASSYSGGRGGQETQYF
>TRBJ1-3|TRBV4-1
CASSPRFGYNSGNTIYF
>TRBJ1-5|TRBV19
CASSPLDRADQPQHF
>TRBJ1-4|TRBV7-8
CASSSREGGEKLFF
>TRBJ2-1|TRBV21-1
CASISRLGALNEQFF
>TRBJ1-5|TRBV7-2
CASSPIMGGAGGNQPQHF
>TRBJ2-4|TRBV19
CASSILAGVVKNIQYF
>TRBJ2-1|TRBV4-2
CASSLGTSGTNEQFF
>TRBJ2-1|TRBV7-2
CASSSRTGKNEQFF
>TRBJ2-2|TRBV5-4
CASSLGTGGRTGELFF
>TRBJ2-5|TRBV6-5
CASRTTGAGGTQYF
>TRBJ2-1|TRBV27
CASREYNEQFF
>TRBJ1-6|TRBV18
CASSPDRTNSPLHF